The 24 T cell receptor beta chains given below trace back to one sample, sequenced in a study of shared clonotypes between healthy human individuals. Using immunoSEQ multiplex PCR, the repertoire was profiled, and TCRdb retains in-frame clones only, with some absent. Of some 600,000 clones listed, about 96% are singletons. Naive-designated CD8 cells lacked CD45RO, were positively enriched for CCR7, and omitted terminally differentiated effector memory CD45RA+ cells. The sequenced sample was naive CD8+ T cells sorted from blood. The receptors derive from a woman younger than 45 in good health.

The genes are TRBV2 and TRBJ2-7; the D gene is possibly TRBD2 (5 bases). The CDR3 covers 12 residues. V shed 6 bases and J shed 5 bases, with 11 bases lying between them. CDR1 is SNHLY, CDR2 FYNNEI, per germline. CDR3 residues: CASSDYPNEQYF. The CDR3 nucleotides read TGTGCCAGCAGCGACTACCCCAACGAGCAGTACTTC.

Details on this clone: The sample has other DNA sequences that encode this CDR3 too. This chain joins TRBV11-2 and TRBJ2-2; D gene uncertain. The CDR3 contains 13 residues. V shed 1 base and J shed 4 bases, with 4 bases lying between them. Germline V CDR1 and CDR2: SGHAT, FQNNGV. CDR3 bases: TGTGCCAGCAGCTTAGGGGGCACCGGGGAGCTGTTTTTT. Its protein is CASSLGGTGELFF. Complete variable domain (other parts from reference TRBV11-2 and TRBJ2-2): EAGVAQSPRYKIIEKRQSVAFWCNPISGHATLYWYQQILGQGPKLLIQFQNNGVVDDSQLPKDRFSAERLKGVDSTLKIQPAKLEDSAVYLCASSLGGTGELFFGEGSRLTVL.

The chain recombines TRBV13 with TRBJ2-7; possibly TRBD1 for D (5 bases). The V gene lost 5 bases and the J gene lost 2 bases, with 13 bases spanning the gap. The CDR3 sequence is 14 residues long. Germline V lookup: CDR1 PRHDT, CDR2 FYEKMQ (reference sequence). The CDR3 here is CASSPALGAYEQYF. CDR3 in DNA: TGTGCCAGCAGCCCAGCTTTAGGGGCCTACGAGCAGTACTTC.

The CDR3 loop is CASSQEISGTGATDTQYF. The DNA of the CDR3 is TGTGCCAGCAGCCAGGAAATCTCCGGGACAGGGGCCACAGATACGCAGTATTTT. The gene calls are TRBV4-2 and TRBJ2-3; 10 positions agree with TRBD1. Trimming at V came to 3 bases and at J to 2 bases, leaving 11 bases not matched to a gene. The CDR3 sequence is 18 residues long. Per germline, CDR1 LGHNA and CDR2 YNFKEQ.

The chain has TRBV27 and TRBJ1-5; TRBD1 might be the D (5 bases). The CDR3 totals 17 residues. The germline CDR1 and CDR2 sequences are MNHEY and SMNVEV (reference sequence). V was trimmed by 1 base and J by 0 bases, leaving 13 bases between them. For the CDR3, the DNA is TGTGCCAGCAGTTTATGGGGCCCAGCATATAGCAATCAGCCCCAGCATTTT. Its translation is CASSLWGPAYSNQPQHF.

The V call is TRBV11-2, the J call TRBJ1-1; tentative D call: TRBD1 (5 bases). CDR1 and CDR2 (germline): SGHAT, FQNNGV. The CDR3 totals 16 residues. V was shortened by 0 bases and J by 1 base, with 12 bases between the two germline ends. The CDR3 DNA reads TGTGCCAGCAGCTTAGATAGGGGTGGGGGGAACACTGAAGCTTTCTTT. It is translated as CASSLDRGGGNTEAFF. Full variable domain (missing parts from reference TRBV11-2 and TRBJ1-1): EAGVAQSPRYKIIEKRQSVAFWCNPISGHATLYWYQQILGQGPKLLIQFQNNGVVDDSQLPKDRFSAERLKGVDSTLKIQPAKLEDSAVYLCASSLDRGGGNTEAFFGQGTRLTVV.

The chain recombines TRBV13 with TRBJ2-1; TRBD1 agrees at 7 bases. The CDR3 covers 15 residues. Germline values: CDR1 PRHDT, CDR2 FYEKMQ (reference sequence). Trimming removed 1 base from V and 9 bases from J; junction bases left unmatched: 9. CDR3: CASSLEGARWGEQFF. CDR3 nucleotides: TGTGCCAGCAGCTTAGAGGGGGCAAGGTGGGGTGAGCAGTTCTTC.

The chain employs TRBV30 and TRBJ2-7; D unclear. V shed 2 bases and J shed 3 bases, with 11 bases lying between them. The germline CDR1 and CDR2 sequences are GTSNPN and SVGIG (reference sequence). The CDR3 consists of 13 residues. The CDR3 coding sequence is TGTGCCTGGAGTATGAACGGGCTCTACGAGCAGTACTTC. Translating it yields CAWSMNGLYEQYF.

A note on this clone: Relative to the germline gene, one junction end is altered; a read error may explain this. The chain uses TRBV6-6 and TRBJ1-1; D possibly corresponds to TRBD1 (5 bases). CDR3 length: 14 residues. Germline loops: CDR1 MNHNY, CDR2 SVGAGI (reference sequence). The CDR3 DNA is TGTGCCAGCAGTTACACAAGGGGCAGGACTGCAGCTTTCTTT. Its translation: CASSYTRGRTAAFF.

The V and J genes are TRBV28 and TRBJ1-5, with D maybe TRBD1 (6 bases). This CDR3 spans 13 amino acids. V dropped 10 bases and J dropped 7 bases, with 17 bases sitting between them. Germline V lookup: CDR1 MDHEN, CDR2 SYDVKM. The CDR3 region has the DNA TGTGCCACCTTACAGGGATTCGGGCAGCCCCAGCATTTT. It translates to CATLQGFGQPQHF.

The rearrangement links TRBV5-8 to TRBJ2-5; tentatively, D is TRBD2 (6 bases). The CDR3 totals 13 residues. V lost 4 bases and J 8 bases, leaving 15 bases between the germline ends. The germline gives CDR1 SGHTS, CDR2 YDEGEE. This chain's CDR3 is CASSLGGPATQYF. The CDR3 DNA reads as TGTGCCAGCAGCCTTGGAGGGCCAGCCACCCAGTACTTC.

The rearrangement uses TRBV2 and TRBJ1-2, with 8 nucleotides matching TRBD1. Trimming cost V 6 bases and J 0 bases; bases outside gene matches: 3. Looked up from germline, CDR1 is SNHLY and CDR2 is FYNNEI. CDR3 length: 14 amino acids. The CDR3 DNA is TGTGCCAGCAGCAAACAGGGGGCTAACTATGGCTACACCTTC. It specifies CASSKQGANYGYTF.

Only one count was recorded for this clone. The chain joins TRBV6-1 to TRBJ2-7, with D unresolved. Germline lookup yields CDR1 MNHNS and CDR2 SASEGT. The CDR3 has 15 amino acids. V was clipped by 3 bases and J by 0 bases, with 12 bases between them. Here the CDR3 reads CASSEDPGNSYEQYF. The CDR3 region has the DNA TGTGCCAGCAGTGAGGACCCTGGGAACTCCTACGAGCAGTACTTC.

The gene calls are TRBV6-6 and TRBJ2-2; D uncertain. The germline V gene has CDR1 MNHNY and CDR2 SVGAGI (reference sequence). The CDR3 covers 12 residues. With 4 bases removed from V and 5 bases from J, the gap between germline ends came to 5 bases. DNA of the CDR3: TGTGCCAGCAGTTCTCGGACCGGGGAGCTGTTTTTT. Translated, it gives CASSSRTGELFF.

The rearrangement joins TRBV2 to TRBJ2-3; 8 bases line up with TRBD2. V was pared by 8 bases and J by 4 bases, with 14 bases of the junction left unmatched. CDR1 is SNHLY, CDR2 FYNNEI, per germline. The CDR3 runs 16 residues. The CDR3 coding sequence is TGTGCCAGCGAGGGCACCGGGACTAGAGGGTCAGATACGCAGTATTTT. The encoded protein is CASEGTGTRGSDTQYF.

Regarding this clone: The same CDR3 is also encoded by other DNA sequences in this sample. The chain employs TRBV27 and TRBJ2-3, with 10 bases aligning to TRBD2. Per germline, CDR1 MNHEY and CDR2 SMNVEV (reference sequence). The CDR3 has 16 amino acids. The V segment lost 0 bases and the J segment 4 bases; nucleotides outside the gene matches: 4. The CDR3 nucleotides are TGTGCCAGCAGTTTATCAGCGGGAGGGCCCGCAGATACGCAGTATTTT. This gives the protein CASSLSAGGPADTQYF.

The rearrangement links TRBV28 to TRBJ1-3, with a tentative D call TRBD1 (5 bases). CDR1 MDHEN and CDR2 SYDVKM come from the germline V gene. The length of the CDR3 is 16 residues. Trimming stripped 2 bases from V and 4 bases from J, with 15 bases between. This CDR3 is CASSLLMGVSGNTIYF. DNA for the CDR3: TGTGCCAGCAGTTTACTTATGGGGGTTTCGGGAAACACCATATATTTT.

The genes are TRBV28 and TRBJ1-1; a possible D gene is TRBD1 (6 bases). Deletions cut 4 bases from V and 2 bases from J, with 14 bases between. This CDR3 region has 15 residues. Germline V CDR1 and CDR2: MDHEN, SYDVKM. The CDR3 coding sequence is TGTGCCAGCAGTTACCTTAGGACAGCAAACACTGAAGCTTTCTTT. Encoded protein: CASSYLRTANTEAFF. The full variable domain, in which reference TRBV28 and TRBJ1-1 provide the parts outside the CDR3, is DVKVTQSSRYLVKRTGEKVFLECVQDMDHENMFWYRQDPGLGLRLIYFSYDVKMKEKGDIPEGYSVSREKKERFSLILESASTNQTSMYLCASSYLRTANTEAFFGQGTRLTVV.

This chain joins TRBV14 and TRBJ2-1, with D maybe TRBD1 (5 bases). Trimming pared 4 bases from V and 9 bases from J, leaving 13 bases between. This CDR3 comprises 13 residues. CDR1 SGHDN and CDR2 FVKESK come from the germline V gene. DNA of the CDR3: TGTGCCAGCAGCCCAAGATGGGGCCCTGAGCAGTTCTTC. Translated, it gives CASSPRWGPEQFF.

The rearrangement uses TRBV5-1 and TRBJ2-7; 11 nucleotides agree with TRBD1. The length of the CDR3 is 14 residues. The ends lost 7 bases at V and 3 bases at J; junction bases unmatched: 6. CDR1 and CDR2 from the germline V gene are SGHRS and YFSETQ. Here the CDR3 DNA reads TGCGCCAGCTCTCCGGGACAGGGGGTCTACGAGCAGTACTTC. This sequence encodes CASSPGQGVYEQYF.

The rearrangement uses TRBV27 and TRBJ2-5; 8 bases agree with TRBD1. With 2 bases clipped from V and 5 bases from J, the junction kept 4 bases outside the gene matches. CDR3 size: 14 residues. The V gene's germline CDR1 is MNHEY and CDR2 SMNVEV (reference sequence). The CDR3, as DNA: TGTGCCAGCAGTTTACGCCGGGACAGGGAGACCCAGTACTTC. It yields the protein CASSLRRDRETQYF.

This clone was seen a single time. The V gene is TRBV7-9, the J gene TRBJ1-5, with 7 bases identical to TRBD1. V lost 5 bases, J lost 5 bases, and 9 bases stayed unmatched. Germline V gene sequence: CDR1 SEHNR, CDR2 FQNEAQ (reference sequence). This CDR3 is 15 amino acids long. The CDR3 bases are TGTGCCAGCAGCCCTCCGGGCAGGGGGGATCAGCCCCAGCATTTT. Protein: CASSPPGRGDQPQHF.

The J gene is TRBJ2-1, the V gene TRBV6-5, with D uncertain. Germline V gives CDR1 MNHEY, CDR2 SVGAGI. V was trimmed by 3 bases and J by 5 bases, leaving 11 bases between them. This CDR3 is 14 amino acids long. This CDR3 reads CASSYGSVDNEQFF. In DNA, the CDR3 is TGTGCCAGCAGTTATGGGTCGGTGGACAATGAGCAGTTCTTC.

The chain recombines TRBV15 with TRBJ2-7; 10 nucleotides match TRBD2. V lost 1 base and J lost 3; bases outside the gene matches: 3. Germline assignment: CDR1 LNHNV and CDR2 YYDKDF (reference sequence). CDR3 length equals 15 residues. The CDR3 protein is CATSRVGLADYEQYF. In DNA form, the CDR3 reads TGTGCCACCAGCAGAGTAGGACTAGCGGACTACGAGCAGTACTTC.